These 16 T cell receptor beta chains were sequenced from one sample in a study of chemoradiotherapy in HPV16-positive cancers. Sequencing was performed with immunoSEQ multiplex PCR; in TCRdb, only in-frame clones are kept and a portion is missing. The table records several hundred clones, nearly 90% of them present only once. Specimen: tumor tissue, collected from a patient who underwent chemoradiotherapy. Receptors originate from a human donor with HPV-associated anogenital cancer.

The chain couples TRBV6-5 to TRBJ2-7; 9 nucleotides agree with TRBD1. J gave up 3 bases and V 4 bases, and 7 bases lay outside the gene matches. Germline lookup yields CDR1 MNHEY and CDR2 SVGAGI. The CDR3 has 15 residues. CDR3 coding DNA: TGTGCCAGCAGTTCGACCGGGACAGGGTACTACGAGCAGTACTTC. The encoded protein is CASSSTGTGYYEQYF.

V gene TRBV7-9 combines with J gene TRBJ2-7; tentatively, D is TRBD2 (6 bases). Trimming took 0 bases from V and 2 from J, leaving 11 bases between them. The CDR3 is 15 residues long. CDR1 is SEHNR and CDR2 is FQNEAQ in the germline V gene (reference sequence). The CDR3 loop is CASSLAAGRAYEQYF. The CDR3 nucleotides read TGTGCCAGCAGCTTAGCTGCGGGGCGGGCCTACGAGCAGTACTTC.

The chain has TRBV5-4 and TRBJ2-1, with 8 bases fitting TRBD2. Trimming removed 0 bases from V and 8 bases from J; junction bases left unmatched: 4. CDR1 is SGHNT, CDR2 YYREEE, per germline (reference sequence). The CDR3 extends over 14 amino acids. The CDR3, as DNA: TGTGCCAGCAGCTTGGAAGACGGGAGGGATGAGCAGTTCTTC. This gives the protein CASSLEDGRDEQFF.

The chain joins TRBV6-5 to TRBJ2-7, with D perhaps matching TRBD1 or TRBD2 (5 bases each). Trimming removed 7 bases from V and 6 bases from J, with 13 bases in between. Per germline, CDR1 MNHEY and CDR2 SVGAGI. This CDR3 has 12 residues. The CDR3 protein is CASTHGGTEQYF. In DNA, the CDR3 is TGTGCCAGCACTCATGGGGGTACCGAGCAGTACTTC.

The chain links TRBV10-3 to TRBJ1-2, with D maybe TRBD1 (6 bases). The CDR3 covers 15 residues. The V end lost 2 bases, the J end lost 4 bases, and 14 bases lay between the germline ends. From germline, CDR1 is ENHRY and CDR2 SYGVKD. CDR3 DNA: TGTGCCATCAGTGAGGCACCGGGACACGTCTATGGCTACACCTTC. This codes for CAISEAPGHVYGYTF.

The gene calls are TRBV6-4 and TRBJ1-1; TRBD1 is a possible D gene (6 bases). V was pared by 6 bases and J by 1 base, with 9 bases between. The germline V gene encodes CDR1 MRHNA and CDR2 SNTAGT. This CDR3 spans 13 amino acids. The CDR3 DNA reads as TGTGCCAGCAGCCAGACAGGGAACACTGAAGCTTTCTTT. It codes for CASSQTGNTEAFF.

The genes are TRBV19 and TRBJ1-5; D possibly corresponds to TRBD1 (5 bases). Between the trimmed V and J ends, which lost 4 bases and 5 bases, there was a span of 18 bases. The CDR3 contains 16 residues. Germline V gene sequence: CDR1 LNHDA, CDR2 SQIVND (reference sequence). The CDR3 sequence: CASSRRQNSRDQPQHF. CDR3 coding DNA: TGTGCCAGTAGTAGGAGACAGAACTCTCGGGATCAGCCCCAGCATTTT.

The chain has TRBV9 and TRBJ1-5, with 7 bases that match TRBD1. In germline, CDR1 is SGDLS, CDR2 YYNGEE. The CDR3 totals 18 residues. V lost 0 bases to trimming and J lost 15 bases; unmatched junction nucleotides: 24. The CDR3 region is CASSVGWGQGGKGKHRHF. In DNA, the CDR3 is TGTGCCAGCAGCGTAGGGTGGGGGCAGGGGGGGAAAGGAAAGCATCGGCATTTT.

This chain joins TRBV9 and TRBJ2-6; D is unresolved. CDR1 and CDR2 from the germline V gene are SGDLS and YYNGEE. The CDR3 is made up of 13 amino acids. With 2 bases removed from V and 4 bases from J, the gap between germline ends came to 4 bases. The CDR3 region is CASSVSGANVLTF. CDR3 in DNA: TGTGCCAGCAGCGTTTCAGGGGCCAACGTCCTGACTTTC.

This clone was observed a single time. One junction end does not reproduce the germline sequence, and a read error may be involved. The chain is built from TRBV6-1 and TRBJ2-3, with 9 bases that match TRBD1. This CDR3 is 14 amino acids long. Looked up from germline, CDR1 is MNHNS and CDR2 is SASEGT. For the CDR3, the DNA is TGTGCCAGCAGATGGACAGGGGTGTGGGATACGCGGTATTTT. This codes for CASRWTGVWDTRYF.

This clone appeared a few times. V and J are TRBV7-9 and TRBJ2-4; no clear D. The CDR3 has 15 residues. Germline CDR1 is SEHNR and CDR2 is FQNEAQ (reference sequence). Trimming left V 3 bases short and J 1 base short, with 10 bases between. The CDR3 reads CASSFIGLAKNIQYF. As DNA, the CDR3 is TGTGCCAGCAGCTTTATTGGTCTGGCCAAAAACATTCAGTACTTC.

The CDR3 coding sequence is TGTGCCAGCAGCTTATCAGGGGTTACCGGGGAGCTGTTTTTT. Protein: CASSLSGVTGELFF. The chain employs TRBV11-2 and TRBJ2-2; weak D call: TRBD1 (6 bases). Trimming took 2 bases from V and 5 from J, leaving 9 bases between them. Germline loops: CDR1 SGHAT, CDR2 FQNNGV. The CDR3 has 14 amino acids.

The chain couples TRBV6-1 to TRBJ2-7, with a tentative D call TRBD1 (6 bases). Looked up from germline, CDR1 is MNHNS and CDR2 is SASEGT. This CDR3 contains 13 residues. V was trimmed by 6 bases and J by 5 bases, leaving 14 bases between them. This chain's CDR3 is CASSPRGPDEQYF. The CDR3 nucleotides are TGTGCCAGCAGCCCCAGGGGTCCAGACGAGCAGTACTTC.

This sequence joins TRBV2 and TRBJ1-1, with D possibly matching TRBD1 (6 bases). Trimming took 7 bases from V and 3 from J, leaving 15 bases between them. This CDR3 contains 14 residues. Per germline, CDR1 SNHLY and CDR2 FYNNEI. CDR3 amino acids: CASTVTGGHTEAFF. Here the CDR3 DNA reads TGTGCCAGCACTGTGACAGGCGGACACACTGAAGCTTTCTTT.

This chain links TRBV4-2 with TRBJ1-2, with D unresolved. This CDR3 region has 12 residues. Trimming pared 1 base from V and 11 bases from J, leaving 11 bases between. Germline CDR1 and CDR2: LGHNA and YNFKEQ. The CDR3 bases are TGTGCCAGCAGCCAAGTGGTAGGAAGATACACCTTC. Translation: CASSQVVGRYTF.

J is TRBJ2-3 and V is TRBV9; a weak D match, TRBD1 (6 bases). V was clipped by 3 bases and J by 0 bases, with 11 bases between them. Germline CDR1 and CDR2: SGDLS and YYNGEE. CDR3 length: 15 amino acids. Here the CDR3 DNA reads TGTGCCAGCAGCGAGTGGACAGCGAGCACAGATACGCAGTATTTT. This sequence encodes CASSEWTASTDTQYF.